The 29 T cell receptor beta chains below were found in one sample sequenced in a study of beta chain features in type 1 diabetes. Every bit of the isolated RNA underwent reverse transcription, so sequencing read expressed TCRB transcripts. Assay used: immunoSEQ multiplex PCR; TCRdb lists only in-frame clones, some missing. This sample has more than 8,500 clones, with 75% to 80% found just once. Sequencing was performed on Tregs from blood. The receptor source for this set is a woman younger than 35 in good health.

The rearrangement joins TRBV2 to TRBJ2-7; 10 bases match TRBD2. V lost 2 bases and J lost 4; bases outside the gene matches: 5. CDR1 and CDR2 from the germline V gene are SNHLY and FYNNEI. CDR3 length equals 15 residues. The CDR3 protein is CASSERAGGPYEQYF. The CDR3 DNA reads TGTGCCAGCAGTGAAAGAGCGGGGGGGCCATACGAGCAGTACTTC.

The chain carries TRBV7-9 and TRBJ2-1, with D tentatively TRBD2 (7 bases). Germline loops: CDR1 SEHNR, CDR2 FQNEAQ (reference sequence). Trimming left V 4 bases short and J 2 bases short, with 15 bases between. The CDR3 is made up of 16 amino acids. CDR3 DNA sequence: TGTGCCAGCAGCTCTAAAGGGGGGGGCGCCTACAATGAGCAGTTCTTC. Encoded protein: CASSSKGGGAYNEQFF.

There are a few counts of this clone. The chain combines TRBV7-2 with TRBJ2-1; possibly TRBD2 for D (6 bases). Looked up from germline, CDR1 is SGHTA and CDR2 is FQGNSA. The CDR3 has 13 residues. V lost 8 bases to trimming and J lost 8 bases, with 16 bases between them. The CDR3 region has the DNA TGTGCCAGCCGACCGGGGACTCGCGATGAGCAGTTCTTC. It yields the protein CASRPGTRDEQFF.

The rearrangement uses TRBV5-1 and TRBJ1-1; D remains unclear. The CDR3 runs 13 residues. Germline CDR1 reads SGHRS; CDR2 reads YFSETQ. V dropped 2 bases and J dropped 3 bases, with 8 bases sitting between them. CDR3 protein: CASSFLPDTEAFF. CDR3 coding DNA: TGCGCCAGCAGCTTCCTTCCCGACACTGAAGCTTTCTTT.

V usage is TRBV21-1 and J usage is TRBJ1-5; the table's D gene call, TRBD1, was not cross checked with the DNA. TRBV21-1 corresponds to a pseudogene. This CDR3 is built from 16 residues. The CDR3 protein is CASSGDRGNSNQPQHF. The DNA for the CDR3 is TGTGCCAGCAGCGGGGACAGGGGGAATAGCAATCAGCCCCAGCATTTT.

This rearrangement joins TRBV7-9 to TRBJ2-7, with a possible D match to TRBD2 (6 bases). With 5 bases removed from V and 7 bases from J, the gap between germline ends came to 12 bases. The CDR3 loop spans 12 amino acids. Germline V gives CDR1 SEHNR, CDR2 FQNEAQ (reference sequence). CDR3 DNA sequence: TGTGCCAGCAGCCTACGGCGGGGTGAGCAGTACTTC. Encoded protein: CASSLRRGEQYF.

The chain links TRBV6-6 to TRBJ1-1; D uncertain. There are 14 residues in the CDR3. V gave up 5 bases and J gave up 1 base, with 11 bases separating them. The germline V gene has CDR1 MNHNY and CDR2 SVGAGI (reference sequence). The CDR3 sequence is CASSPAHRNTEAFF. CDR3 coding DNA: TGTGCCAGCAGTCCAGCCCACAGGAACACTGAAGCTTTCTTT.

V gene TRBV28 combines with J gene TRBJ1-1; no firm D call. CDR3 size: 14 residues. Germline values: CDR1 MDHEN, CDR2 SYDVKM. Between the trimmed V and J ends, which lost 4 bases and 6 bases, there was a span of 15 bases. For the CDR3, the DNA is TGTGCCAGCAGTTCAAGCGAGCGGGCCGCTGAAGCTTTCTTT. Translating gives CASSSSERAAEAFF.

J is TRBJ1-4 and V is TRBV9; unclear D gene. Trimming removed 1 base at V and 7 bases at J, with 11 bases between. The CDR3 is made up of 14 amino acids. The V gene's germline CDR1 is SGDLS and CDR2 YYNGEE. The CDR3 is CASSVFSGSEKLFF. The DNA for the CDR3 is TGTGCCAGCAGCGTATTCTCCGGGAGTGAAAAACTGTTTTTT.

The chain recombines TRBV19 with TRBJ2-1; tentatively, D is TRBD1 (6 bases). Trimming took off 1 base at V and 2 bases at J, with 9 bases between the two ends. Germline assignment: CDR1 LNHDA and CDR2 SQIVND (reference sequence). The CDR3 spans 15 residues. CDR3 protein: CASSIGAGAYNEQFF. CDR3 nucleotides: TGTGCCAGTAGTATAGGTGCAGGGGCCTACAATGAGCAGTTCTTC.

V and J are TRBV25-1 and TRBJ2-5, with TRBD1 identical over 9 bases. The CDR3 contains 14 residues. From germline, CDR1 is MGHDK and CDR2 SYGVNS. The V segment lost 4 bases and the J segment 5 bases; nucleotides outside the gene matches: 5. Here the CDR3 reads CASSGTGGAETQYF. DNA for the CDR3: TGTGCCAGCAGTGGCACAGGGGGCGCGGAGACCCAGTACTTC. Complete variable domain (other parts from reference TRBV25-1 and TRBJ2-5): EADIYQTPRYLVIGTGKKITLECSQTMGHDKMYWYQQDPGMELHLIHYSYGVNSTEKGDLSSESTVSRIRTEHFPLTLESARPSHTSQYLCASSGTGGAETQYFGPGTRLLVL.

The chain uses TRBV6-5 and TRBJ2-2, with D possibly being TRBD2 (5 bases). With 6 bases removed from V and 6 bases from J, the gap between germline ends came to 14 bases. CDR3 length: 14 amino acids. The V gene's germline CDR1 is MNHEY and CDR2 SVGAGI. The CDR3 region is CASRLTREAGELFF. CDR3 DNA: TGTGCCAGCAGGCTCACTCGGGAAGCCGGGGAGCTGTTTTTT.

The chain combines TRBV6-6 with TRBJ1-1; TRBD1 aligns across 7 bases. With V trimmed by 4 bases and J by 3 bases, 2 bases remained unmatched. Germline values: CDR1 MNHNY, CDR2 SVGAGI (reference sequence). The CDR3 totals 13 residues. This chain's CDR3 is CASSLDRYTEAFF. Written as DNA, the CDR3 is TGTGCCAGCAGTTTGGACAGGTACACTGAAGCTTTCTTT.

The rearrangement links TRBV2 to TRBJ1-1; TRBD1 matches at 7 bases. The V gene's germline CDR1 is SNHLY and CDR2 FYNNEI. Unmatched junction bases numbered 5, after V lost 1 base and J lost 3 bases. The CDR3 has 15 residues. The CDR3, as DNA: TGTGCCAGCAGTGAAGTAAACAGGGGTTACACTGAAGCTTTCTTT. This translates into CASSEVNRGYTEAFF.

This chain connects TRBV9 to TRBJ1-5, with D tentatively TRBD1 (6 bases). Germline lookup yields CDR1 SGDLS and CDR2 YYNGEE. V was trimmed by 5 bases and J by 7 bases, leaving 22 bases between them. This CDR3 comprises 16 residues. Written as DNA, the CDR3 is TGTGCCAGCAGTCGTTGGGACACTGATTATAGGCAGCCCCAGCATTTT. It codes for CASSRWDTDYRQPQHF.

The chain uses TRBV4-1 and TRBJ1-1; no clear D gene. The germline CDR1 and CDR2 sequences are MGHRA and YSYEKL. V lost 2 bases and J 1 base, leaving 8 bases between the germline ends. The CDR3 covers 14 residues. CDR3: CASSQPGRNTEAFF. In DNA, the CDR3 is TGCGCCAGCAGCCAACCAGGCAGGAACACTGAAGCTTTCTTT.

The chain has TRBV5-4 and TRBJ1-2; weak D call: TRBD1 (5 bases). The CDR3 length is 16 residues. Looked up from germline, CDR1 is SGHNT and CDR2 is YYREEE (reference sequence). V lost 2 bases and J 4 bases, leaving 18 bases between the germline ends. Here the CDR3 reads CASSLRGATLVYGYTF. The CDR3 nucleotides are TGTGCCAGCAGCTTAAGGGGCGCGACGCTAGTCTATGGCTACACCTTC.

The chain carries TRBV7-9 and TRBJ2-1; D is perhaps TRBD2 (6 bases). Germline CDR1 is SEHNR and CDR2 is FQNEAQ (reference sequence). The V end lost 2 bases, the J end lost 6 bases, and 11 bases lay between the germline ends. This CDR3 has 14 amino acids. CDR3 nucleotide sequence: TGTGCCAGCAGCTTATCCGGGGGATTCAATGAGCAGTTCTTC. This sequence encodes CASSLSGGFNEQFF.

The rearrangement uses TRBV5-1 and TRBJ2-1, with a possible D match to TRBD2 (6 bases). Trimming left V 0 bases short and J 0 bases short, with 10 bases between. The germline V gene has CDR1 SGHRS and CDR2 YFSETQ. The CDR3 is 16 amino acids. CDR3: CASSLGRTTSYNEQFF. The DNA of the CDR3 is TGCGCCAGCAGCTTGGGACGGACTACCTCCTACAATGAGCAGTTCTTC.

J is TRBJ1-1 and V is TRBV2; TRBD1 might be the D (5 bases). V lost 7 bases to trimming and J lost 3 bases, with 24 bases between them. CDR3 length: 17 residues. Germline V gene sequence: CDR1 SNHLY, CDR2 FYNNEI. CDR3 region: CASNSGEWGRGHTEAFF. Here the CDR3 DNA reads TGTGCCAGCAATTCGGGGGAGTGGGGTCGAGGACACACTGAAGCTTTCTTT.

The V and J genes are TRBV9 and TRBJ2-3, with D maybe TRBD2 (5 bases). Germline CDR1 reads SGDLS; CDR2 reads YYNGEE. This CDR3 is built from 16 residues. V lost 0 bases and J 6 bases, leaving 17 bases between the germline ends. CDR3 coding DNA: TGTGCCAGCAGCGTAGTAGGGAGAACTACAGCTGATACGCAGTATTTT. This encodes CASSVVGRTTADTQYF.

The CDR3 nucleotides read TGTGCCAGTAGCCCGATCGAGGGGGCCATAGCCAAAAACATTCAGTACTTC. It specifies CASSPIEGAIAKNIQYF. The V gene is TRBV19, the J gene TRBJ2-4, with TRBD1 matching 7 bases. Trimming at V came to 6 bases and at J to 0 bases, leaving 11 bases not matched to a gene. Per the germline V gene, CDR1 is LNHDA and CDR2 is SQIVND (reference sequence). The CDR3 extends over 17 amino acids.

The chain has TRBV19 and TRBJ2-2, with 11 bases matching TRBD2. CDR1 is LNHDA and CDR2 is SQIVND in the germline V gene (reference sequence). The CDR3 runs to 18 residues. J gave up 3 bases and V 6 bases, and 12 bases lay outside the gene matches. The CDR3: CASRTYPSGRSDTGELFF. CDR3 in DNA: TGTGCCAGTAGAACTTATCCTAGCGGGAGGAGTGACACCGGGGAGCTGTTTTTT.

This chain uses TRBV7-9 with TRBJ1-1, with 7 bases fitting TRBD1. Germline trimming cut 2 bases from V and 9 bases from J; bases unmatched to any gene: 9. The CDR3 is made up of 14 amino acids. Germline CDR1 reads SEHNR; CDR2 reads FQNEAQ (reference sequence). CDR3 DNA sequence: TGTGCCAGCAGCTTAATCGGGACAGAACTCAAAGCTTTCTTT. Protein product: CASSLIGTELKAFF.

This clone was found once. The chain joins TRBV30 to TRBJ2-1; weak D call: TRBD1 (5 bases). The ends were cut back, 2 bases at V and 8 bases at J, with 16 bases in the middle. Germline assignment: CDR1 GTSNPN and CDR2 SVGIG (reference sequence). This CDR3 comprises 14 residues. The CDR3 DNA sequence: TGTGCCTGGAGTAGAAGGGGCCTCTGGGATGAGCAGTTCTTC. Amino acids: CAWSRRGLWDEQFF.

This clone appeared a single time. This chain links TRBV11-2 with TRBJ2-5, with a tentative D call TRBD1 (6 bases). The tail of the sequence fits TRBJ2-7 better, so the J call may be wrong. There are 13 residues in the CDR3. CDR1 is SGHAT and CDR2 is FQNNGV in the germline V gene. The CDR3 DNA sequence: TGTGCCAGCAGCACAGGGACACCCTACGAGCAGTACTTC. It encodes CASSTGTPYEQYF.

This clone has only a few counts. This chain links TRBV6-6 with TRBJ1-1; tentatively, D is TRBD1 (5 bases). Looked up from germline, CDR1 is MNHNY and CDR2 is SVGAGI (reference sequence). V was pared by 4 bases and J by 7 bases, with 16 bases between. The CDR3 runs 14 residues. For the CDR3, the DNA is TGTGCCAGCAGTTCCCATGCGGGGGTTATTGAAGCTTTCTTT. It yields the protein CASSSHAGVIEAFF.

This chain joins TRBV30 and TRBJ2-7, with a weak D call TRBD1 (6 bases). The V end lost 2 bases, the J end lost 1 base, and 9 bases lay between the germline ends. Germline loops: CDR1 GTSNPN, CDR2 SVGIG (reference sequence). The CDR3 is 13 amino acids. The CDR3 DNA is TGTGCCTGGAGTCTAGACAGGTCCTACGAGCAGTACTTC. Translating it yields CAWSLDRSYEQYF.

The V call is TRBV20-1, the J call TRBJ1-5; D is unclear. CDR1 DFQATT and CDR2 SNEGSKA come from the germline V gene (reference sequence). The CDR3 is 11 amino acids. V lost 1 base and J 11 bases, leaving 9 bases between the germline ends. CDR3 bases: TGCAGTGCTAGAGTTCGGCGGGCCCAGCATTTT. This encodes CSARVRRAQHF.